This is a list of T cell receptor beta chains from one sample in a study of T-cell memory formation after mild COVID-19. TCRdb ran MiXCR on the 5' RACE reads and lists one entry per CDR3 protein. Found here are around 100,000 distinct CDR3 sequences, about 20% of them singletons; the top ten hold under 50%. Sequences were obtained from PBMCs or a T cell subset sorted from them (not recorded which). The source of these receptors is a man between 18 and 35 years old who had mild COVID-19 (a few samples of this study predate the infection). Cell type and time point are not known. Both conserved end residues are part of each CDR3. The D gene is left open where the match is weak. Clone sizes are given selectively: once, few, many, or a class where the clone is expanded.

clone_size: few; v_call: TRBV27; d_call: NA; j_call: TRBJ1-1; cdr3_nt: TGTGCCAGCAGTTCGATGTTGTTATTTAATGAAGCTTTCTTT; cdr3_aa: CASSSMLLFNEAFF
clone_size: few; v_call: TRBV5-5; d_call: NA; j_call: TRBJ2-7; cdr3_nt: TGTGCCAGCAGCTTGAACAGGGCCCACGAGCAGTACTTC; cdr3_aa: CASSLNRAHEQYF
clone_size: NA; v_call: TRBV20-1; d_call: TRBD2; j_call: TRBJ2-3; cdr3_nt: TGCAGTGCTAGAGATCTAGCGGGGGCTGTGGATACGCAGTATTTT; cdr3_aa: CSARDLAGAVDTQYF
clone_size: many; v_call: TRBV5-1; d_call: TRBD2; j_call: TRBJ2-7; cdr3_nt: TGCGCCAGCAGCTTGGGCACTAGCGGGATCTCCTACGAGCAGTACTTC; cdr3_aa: CASSLGTSGISYEQYF
clone_size: few; v_call: TRBV7-9; d_call: NA; j_call: TRBJ2-2; cdr3_nt: TGTGCCAGCAGCTTAGTGGGGAACCCAACCGGGGAGCTGTTTTTT; cdr3_aa: CASSLVGNPTGELFF
clone_size: many; v_call: TRBV4-1; d_call: NA; j_call: TRBJ2-7; cdr3_nt: TGCGCCAGCAGCCCGAGCCAGGGTAACGAGCAGTACTTC; cdr3_aa: CASSPSQGNEQYF
clone_size: NA; v_call: TRBV5-5; d_call: NA; j_call: TRBJ1-2; cdr3_nt: TGTGCCAGCAGACCCTGGGACGGAGTGGACTATGGCTACACCTTC; cdr3_aa: CASRPWDGVDYGYTF
clone_size: NA; v_call: TRBV5-1; d_call: NA; j_call: TRBJ2-1; cdr3_nt: TGCGCCAGCAGCTTGCTCCAGGGGCTGGACAATGAGCAGTTCTTC; cdr3_aa: CASSLLQGLDNEQFF
clone_size: NA; v_call: TRBV3-1; d_call: TRBD1; j_call: TRBJ1-2; cdr3_nt: TGTGCCAGCAGCCACGGACAGGGTTGGTATGGCTACACCTTC; cdr3_aa: CASSHGQGWYGYTF
clone_size: NA; v_call: TRBV7-3; d_call: NA; j_call: TRBJ2-5; cdr3_nt: TGTGCCAGCAGCCTGGATGGGGAAGAGACCCAGTACTTC; cdr3_aa: CASSLDGEETQYF
clone_size: few; v_call: TRBV5-8; d_call: NA; j_call: TRBJ2-1; cdr3_nt: TGTGCCAGCAGCCTCAGGGGTGATCAGTTCTTC; cdr3_aa: CASSLRGDQFF
clone_size: NA; v_call: TRBV20-1; d_call: TRBD2; j_call: TRBJ2-3; cdr3_nt: TGCAGTGCTAGAGGGGGTCTAGCGGTTACAGATACGCAGTATTTT; cdr3_aa: CSARGGLAVTDTQYF
clone_size: once; v_call: TRBV20-1; d_call: NA; j_call: TRBJ1-1; cdr3_nt: TGCAGTGCTTGGCAGAACACTGAAGCTTTCTTT; cdr3_aa: CSAWQNTEAFF
clone_size: few; v_call: TRBV5-4; d_call: TRBD2; j_call: TRBJ2-5; cdr3_nt: TGTGCCGCGCGACTAGCGGGGTACCAAGAGACCCAGTACTTC; cdr3_aa: CAARLAGYQETQYF
clone_size: few; v_call: TRBV4-2; d_call: NA; j_call: TRBJ2-7; cdr3_nt: TGTGCCAGCAGCCAGGGGACGGACGAGCAGTACTTC; cdr3_aa: CASSQGTDEQYF
clone_size: few; v_call: TRBV27; d_call: NA; j_call: TRBJ2-1; cdr3_nt: TGTGCCAGCAGTTTAATGTCGCGGAATGAGCAGTTCTTC; cdr3_aa: CASSLMSRNEQFF
clone_size: few; v_call: TRBV27; d_call: NA; j_call: TRBJ2-7; cdr3_nt: TGTGCCAGCAGTTTAGGCAGGGGATCCTACGAGCAGTACTTC; cdr3_aa: CASSLGRGSYEQYF
clone_size: NA; v_call: TRBV28; d_call: NA; j_call: TRBJ1-1; cdr3_nt: TGTGCCAGCAGTCCCTGGGCCGGTGGGACTGAAGCTTTCTTT; cdr3_aa: CASSPWAGGTEAFF